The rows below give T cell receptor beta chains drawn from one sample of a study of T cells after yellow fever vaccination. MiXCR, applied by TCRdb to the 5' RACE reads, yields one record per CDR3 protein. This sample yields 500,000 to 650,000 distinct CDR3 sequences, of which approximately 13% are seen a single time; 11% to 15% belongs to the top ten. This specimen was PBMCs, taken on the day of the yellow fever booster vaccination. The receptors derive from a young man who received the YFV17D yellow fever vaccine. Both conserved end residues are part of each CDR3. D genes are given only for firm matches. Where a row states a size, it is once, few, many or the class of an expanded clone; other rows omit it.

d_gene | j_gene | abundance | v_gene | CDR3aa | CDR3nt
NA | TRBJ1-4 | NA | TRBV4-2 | CASSQEITTSGRVATNEKLFF | TGTGCCAGCAGCCAAGAAATAACCACCTCCGGCAGGGTTGCAACTAATGAAAAACTGTTTTTT
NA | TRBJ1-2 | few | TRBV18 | CASSTQKGGDSGYTF | TGTGCCAGCTCCACACAGAAGGGGGGCGATTCTGGCTACACCTTC
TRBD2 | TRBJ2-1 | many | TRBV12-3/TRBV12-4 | CASSGLGNEQFF | TGTGCCAGCTCGGGACTAGGGAATGAGCAGTTCTTC
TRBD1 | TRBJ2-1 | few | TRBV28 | CASSKDRGPFNEQFF | TGTGCCAGCTCCAAGGACAGGGGGCCTTTCAATGAGCAGTTCTTC
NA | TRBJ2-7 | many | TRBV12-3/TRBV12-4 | CASSLGGRGEQYF | TGTGCCAGCAGTTTGGGTGGGAGAGGCGAGCAGTACTTC
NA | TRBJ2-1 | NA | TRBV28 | CASSLIGVGDEQFF | TGTGCCAGCAGTTTAATTGGGGTCGGGGATGAGCAGTTCTTC
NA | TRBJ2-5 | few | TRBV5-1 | CASSGMGLQETQYF | TGCGCCAGCAGCGGGATGGGTCTTCAAGAGACCCAGTACTTC
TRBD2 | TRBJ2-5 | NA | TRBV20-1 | CSASPGLAETQYF | TGCAGTGCTAGCCCGGGACTAGCGGAGACCCAGTACTTC
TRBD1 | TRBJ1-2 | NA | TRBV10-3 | CAISEGQGYGYTF | TGTGCCATCAGTGAGGGACAGGGCTATGGCTACACCTTC
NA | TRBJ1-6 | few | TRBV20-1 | CSASRGSGSYNSPLHF | TGCAGTGCTAGTAGGGGGAGTGGTTCCTATAATTCACCCCTCCACTTT
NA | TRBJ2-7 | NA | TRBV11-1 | CASSLAAGASYEQYF | TGTGCCAGCAGCTTAGCGGCAGGAGCCTCCTACGAGCAGTACTTC
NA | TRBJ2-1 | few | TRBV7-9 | CASSLGLSPFEQFF | TGTGCCAGCAGCTTAGGATTGTCGCCGTTTGAGCAGTTCTTC
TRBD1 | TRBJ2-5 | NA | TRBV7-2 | CASSLGPARGQETQYF | TGTGCCAGCAGCTTAGGCCCGGCCAGGGGGCAGGAGACCCAGTACTTC
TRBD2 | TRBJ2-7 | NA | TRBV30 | CAWNTGLAGVGEQYF | TGTGCCTGGAACACTGGACTAGCGGGAGTGGGCGAGCAGTACTTC